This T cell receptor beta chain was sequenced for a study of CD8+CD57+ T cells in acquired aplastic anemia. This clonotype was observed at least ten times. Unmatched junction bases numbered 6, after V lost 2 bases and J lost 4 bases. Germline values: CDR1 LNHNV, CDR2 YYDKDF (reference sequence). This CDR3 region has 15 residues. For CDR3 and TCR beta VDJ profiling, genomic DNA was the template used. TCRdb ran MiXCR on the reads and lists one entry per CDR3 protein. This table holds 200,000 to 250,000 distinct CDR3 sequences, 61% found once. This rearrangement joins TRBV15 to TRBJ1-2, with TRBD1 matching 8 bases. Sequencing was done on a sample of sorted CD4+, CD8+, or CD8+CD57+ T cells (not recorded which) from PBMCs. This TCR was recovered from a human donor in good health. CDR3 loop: CATSRQGQDIYGYTF. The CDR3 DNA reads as TGTGCCACCAGCAGACAGGGACAGGATATCTATGGCTACACCTTC.